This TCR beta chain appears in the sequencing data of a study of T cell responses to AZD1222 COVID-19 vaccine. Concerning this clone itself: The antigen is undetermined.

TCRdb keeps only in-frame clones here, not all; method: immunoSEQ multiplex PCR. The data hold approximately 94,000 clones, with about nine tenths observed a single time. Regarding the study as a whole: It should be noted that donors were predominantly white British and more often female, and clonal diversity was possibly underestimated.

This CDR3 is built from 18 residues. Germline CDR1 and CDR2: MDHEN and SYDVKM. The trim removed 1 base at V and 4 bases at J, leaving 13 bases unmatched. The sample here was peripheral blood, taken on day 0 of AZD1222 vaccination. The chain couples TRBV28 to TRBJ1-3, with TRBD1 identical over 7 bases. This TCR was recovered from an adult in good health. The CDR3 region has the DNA TGTGCCAGCAGTTTATTTGTAGGCCAGGGGGGATTCGGAAACACCATATATTTT. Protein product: CASSLFVGQGGFGNTIYF.